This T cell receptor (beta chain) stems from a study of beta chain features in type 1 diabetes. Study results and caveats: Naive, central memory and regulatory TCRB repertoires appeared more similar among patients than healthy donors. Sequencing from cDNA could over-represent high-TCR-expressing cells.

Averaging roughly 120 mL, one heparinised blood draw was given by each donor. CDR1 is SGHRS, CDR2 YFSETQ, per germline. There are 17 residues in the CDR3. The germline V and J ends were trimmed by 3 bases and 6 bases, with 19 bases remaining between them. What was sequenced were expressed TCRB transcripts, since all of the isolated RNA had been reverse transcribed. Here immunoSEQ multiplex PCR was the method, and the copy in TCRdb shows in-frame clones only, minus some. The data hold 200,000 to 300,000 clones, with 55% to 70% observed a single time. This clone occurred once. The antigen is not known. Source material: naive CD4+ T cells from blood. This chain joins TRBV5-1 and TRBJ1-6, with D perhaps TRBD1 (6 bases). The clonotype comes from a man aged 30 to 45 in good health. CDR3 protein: CASSYEMGTMVNSPLHF. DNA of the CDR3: TGCGCCAGCAGCTATGAAATGGGGACAATGGTTAATTCACCCCTCCACTTT.